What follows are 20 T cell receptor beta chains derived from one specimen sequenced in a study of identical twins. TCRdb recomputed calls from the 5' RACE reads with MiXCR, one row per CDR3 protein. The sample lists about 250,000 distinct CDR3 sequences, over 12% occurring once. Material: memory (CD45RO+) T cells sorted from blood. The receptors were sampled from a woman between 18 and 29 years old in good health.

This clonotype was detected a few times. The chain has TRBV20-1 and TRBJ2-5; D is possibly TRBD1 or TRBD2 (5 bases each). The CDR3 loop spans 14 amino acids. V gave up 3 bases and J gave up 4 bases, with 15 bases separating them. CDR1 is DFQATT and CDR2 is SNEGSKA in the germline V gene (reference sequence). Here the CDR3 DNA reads TGCAGTGCTAGGAGGGACGTGGGGAGAGAGACCCAGTACTTC. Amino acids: CSARRDVGRETQYF.

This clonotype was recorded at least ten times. This chain's CDR3 is CSASPGGTKNIQYF. As DNA, the CDR3 is TGCAGTGCTAGCCCCGGGGGGACGAAAAACATTCAGTACTTC. The chain has TRBV20-1 and TRBJ2-4; TRBD2 matches 7 bases. V shed 3 bases and J 4 bases; nucleotides not matched to a gene: 6. The CDR3 spans 14 residues. Germline values: CDR1 DFQATT, CDR2 SNEGSKA (reference sequence).

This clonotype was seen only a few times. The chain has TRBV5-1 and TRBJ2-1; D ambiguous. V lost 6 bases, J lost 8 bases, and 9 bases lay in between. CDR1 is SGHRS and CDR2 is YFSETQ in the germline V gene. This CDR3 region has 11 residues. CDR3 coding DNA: TGCGCCAGCACCTTAGCCTATGAGCAGTTCTTC. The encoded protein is CASTLAYEQFF.

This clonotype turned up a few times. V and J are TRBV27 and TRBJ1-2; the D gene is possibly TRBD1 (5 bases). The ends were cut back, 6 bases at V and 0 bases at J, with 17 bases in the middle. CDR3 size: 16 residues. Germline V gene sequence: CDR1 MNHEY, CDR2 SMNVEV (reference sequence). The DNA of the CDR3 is TGTGCCAGCAGGGGGGATGGGGTGCTAGCTAACTATGGCTACACCTTC. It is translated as CASRGDGVLANYGYTF.

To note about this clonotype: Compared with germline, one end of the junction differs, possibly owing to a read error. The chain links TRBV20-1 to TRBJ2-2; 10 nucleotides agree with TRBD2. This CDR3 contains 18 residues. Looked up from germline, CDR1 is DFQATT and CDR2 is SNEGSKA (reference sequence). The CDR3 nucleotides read TGCTGTGCTAGAGATCTCCGCTCTAGCGGGGGGAACACCGGGGAGCTGTTTTTT. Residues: CCARDLRSSGGNTGELFF.

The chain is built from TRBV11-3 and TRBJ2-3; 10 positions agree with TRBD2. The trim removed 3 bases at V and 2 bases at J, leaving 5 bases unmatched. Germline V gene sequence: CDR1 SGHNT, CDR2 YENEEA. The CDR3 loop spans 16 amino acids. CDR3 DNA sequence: TGTGCCAGCAGCTTGGGGCTAGCGGGAGACACAGATACGCAGTATTTT. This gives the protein CASSLGLAGDTDTQYF.

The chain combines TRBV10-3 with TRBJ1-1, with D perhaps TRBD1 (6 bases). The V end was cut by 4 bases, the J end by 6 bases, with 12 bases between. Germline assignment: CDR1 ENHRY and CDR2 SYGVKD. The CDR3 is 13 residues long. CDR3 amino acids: CAISVGGWSEAFF. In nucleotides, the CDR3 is TGTGCCATCAGTGTGGGGGGCTGGTCTGAAGCTTTCTTT.

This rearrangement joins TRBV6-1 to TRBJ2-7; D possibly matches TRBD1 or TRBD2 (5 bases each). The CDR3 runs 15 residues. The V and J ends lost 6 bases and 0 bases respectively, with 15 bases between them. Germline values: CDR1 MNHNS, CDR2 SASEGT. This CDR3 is CASRTGPTSSYEQYF. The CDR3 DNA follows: TGTGCCAGCAGGACGGGACCAACAAGCTCCTACGAGCAGTACTTC.

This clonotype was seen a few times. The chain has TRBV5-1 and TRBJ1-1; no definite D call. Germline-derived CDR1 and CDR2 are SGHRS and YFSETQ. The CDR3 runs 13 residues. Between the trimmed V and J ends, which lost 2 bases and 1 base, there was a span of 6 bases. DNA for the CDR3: TGCGCCAGCAGCTTCTCACAGAACACTGAAGCTTTCTTT. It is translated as CASSFSQNTEAFF.

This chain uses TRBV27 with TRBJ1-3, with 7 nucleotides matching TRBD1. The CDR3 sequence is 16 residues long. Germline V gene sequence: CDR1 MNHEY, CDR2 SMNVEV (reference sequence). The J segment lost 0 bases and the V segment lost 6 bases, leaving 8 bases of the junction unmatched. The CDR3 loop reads CASRGLQGNSGNTIYF. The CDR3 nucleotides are TGTGCCAGCAGGGGATTACAGGGGAACTCTGGAAACACCATATATTTT.

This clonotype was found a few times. The CDR3 DNA sequence: TGCGCCAGCAGCGCCCGGACAGGGTGGGAGGAAAAACTGTTTTTT. It is translated as CASSARTGWEEKLFF. The chain couples TRBV5-1 to TRBJ1-4, with 8 bases identical to TRBD1. The V gene end was trimmed by 4 bases and the J gene end by 8 bases; junction bases not matched to a gene: 10. The germline CDR1 and CDR2 sequences are SGHRS and YFSETQ. CDR3 length equals 15 residues.

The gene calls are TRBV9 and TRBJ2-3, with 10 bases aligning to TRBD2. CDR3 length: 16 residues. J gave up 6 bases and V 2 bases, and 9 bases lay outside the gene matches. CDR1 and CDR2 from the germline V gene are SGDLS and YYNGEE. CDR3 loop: CASSVSLAGARDTQYF. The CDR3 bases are TGTGCCAGCAGCGTCAGCCTAGCGGGAGCAAGGGATACGCAGTATTTT.

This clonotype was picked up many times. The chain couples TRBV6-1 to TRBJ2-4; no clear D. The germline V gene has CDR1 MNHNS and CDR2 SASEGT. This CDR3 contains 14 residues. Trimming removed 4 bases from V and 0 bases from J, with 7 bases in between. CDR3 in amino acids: CASSGTIAKNIQYF. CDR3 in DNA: TGTGCCAGCAGTGGGACGATAGCCAAAAACATTCAGTACTTC.

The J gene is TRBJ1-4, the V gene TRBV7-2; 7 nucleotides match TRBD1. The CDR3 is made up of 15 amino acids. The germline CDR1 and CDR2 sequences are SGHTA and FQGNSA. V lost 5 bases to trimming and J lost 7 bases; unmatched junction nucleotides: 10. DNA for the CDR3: TGTGCCAGCAGCAGAACCGGGACAGCGGGTGAAAAACTGTTTTTT. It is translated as CASSRTGTAGEKLFF.

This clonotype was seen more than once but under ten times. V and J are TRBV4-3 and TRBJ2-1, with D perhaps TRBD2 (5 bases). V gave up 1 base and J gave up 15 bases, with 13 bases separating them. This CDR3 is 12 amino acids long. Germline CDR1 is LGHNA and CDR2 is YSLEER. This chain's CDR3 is CASSQVRGSLFF. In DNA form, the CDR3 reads TGCGCCAGCAGCCAAGTTCGGGGTAGTTTGTTCTTC.

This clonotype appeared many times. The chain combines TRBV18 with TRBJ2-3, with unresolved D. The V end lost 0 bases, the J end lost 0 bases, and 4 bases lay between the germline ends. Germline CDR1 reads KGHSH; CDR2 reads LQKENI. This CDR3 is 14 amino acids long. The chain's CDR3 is CASSPPYSTDTQYF. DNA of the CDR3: TGTGCCAGCTCACCACCTTACAGCACAGATACGCAGTATTTT.

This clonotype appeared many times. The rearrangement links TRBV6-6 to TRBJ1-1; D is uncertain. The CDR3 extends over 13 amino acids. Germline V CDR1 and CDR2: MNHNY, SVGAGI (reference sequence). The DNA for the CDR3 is TGTGCTTCAAGGGCCCAATCGGTCACTGAAGCTTTCTTT. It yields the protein CASRAQSVTEAFF.

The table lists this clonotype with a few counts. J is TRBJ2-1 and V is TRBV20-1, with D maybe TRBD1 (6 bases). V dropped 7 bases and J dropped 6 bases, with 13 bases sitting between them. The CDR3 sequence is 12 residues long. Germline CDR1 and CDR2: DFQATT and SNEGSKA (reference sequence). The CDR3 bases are TGCAGTGTCACAGGGCATCTCAATGAGCAGTTCTTC. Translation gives CSVTGHLNEQFF.

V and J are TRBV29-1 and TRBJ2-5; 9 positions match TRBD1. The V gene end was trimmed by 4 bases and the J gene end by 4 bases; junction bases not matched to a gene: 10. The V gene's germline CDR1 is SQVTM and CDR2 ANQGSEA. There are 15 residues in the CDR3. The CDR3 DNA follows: TGCAGCGTTGGGGGCGGGACAGGGCGGGTAGAGACCCAGTACTTC. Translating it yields CSVGGGTGRVETQYF.

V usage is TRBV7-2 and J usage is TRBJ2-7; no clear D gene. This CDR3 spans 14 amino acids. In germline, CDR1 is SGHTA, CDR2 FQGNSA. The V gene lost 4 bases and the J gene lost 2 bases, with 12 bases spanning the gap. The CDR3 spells CASSSLDGTYEQYF. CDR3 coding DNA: TGTGCCAGCAGCTCTCTCGACGGAACCTACGAGCAGTACTTC. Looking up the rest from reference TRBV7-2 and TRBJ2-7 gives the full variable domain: GAGVSQSPSNKVTEKGKDVELRCDPISGHTALYWYRQSLGQGLEFLIYFQGNSAPDKSGLPSDRFSAERTGGSVSTLTIQRTQQEDSAVYLCASSSLDGTYEQYFGPGTRLTVT.